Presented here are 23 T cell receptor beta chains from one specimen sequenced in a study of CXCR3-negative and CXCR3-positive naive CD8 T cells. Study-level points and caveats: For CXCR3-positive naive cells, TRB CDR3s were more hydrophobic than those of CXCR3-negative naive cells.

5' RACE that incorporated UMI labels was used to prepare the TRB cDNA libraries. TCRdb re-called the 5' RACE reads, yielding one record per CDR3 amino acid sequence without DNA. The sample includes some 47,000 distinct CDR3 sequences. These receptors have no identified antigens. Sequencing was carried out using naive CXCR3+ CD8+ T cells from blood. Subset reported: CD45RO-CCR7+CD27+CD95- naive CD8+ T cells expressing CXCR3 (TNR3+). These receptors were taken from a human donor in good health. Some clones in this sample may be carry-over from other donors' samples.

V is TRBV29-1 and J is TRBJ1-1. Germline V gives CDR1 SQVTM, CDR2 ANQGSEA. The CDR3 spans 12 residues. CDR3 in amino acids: CSVESGRGEAFF. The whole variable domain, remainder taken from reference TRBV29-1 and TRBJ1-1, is SAVISQKPSRDICQRGTSLTIQCQVDSQVTMMFWYRQQPGQSLTLIATANQGSEATYESGFVIDKFPISRPNLTFSTLTVSNMSPEDSSIYLCSVESGRGEAFFGQGTRLTVV.

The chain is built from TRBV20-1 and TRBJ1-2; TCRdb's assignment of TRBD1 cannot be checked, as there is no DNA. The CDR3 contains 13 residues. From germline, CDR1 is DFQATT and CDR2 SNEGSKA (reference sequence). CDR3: CSVGTETNYGYTF.

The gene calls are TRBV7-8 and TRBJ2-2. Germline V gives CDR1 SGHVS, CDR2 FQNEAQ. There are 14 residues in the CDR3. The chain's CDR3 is CASSLAVNTGELFF.

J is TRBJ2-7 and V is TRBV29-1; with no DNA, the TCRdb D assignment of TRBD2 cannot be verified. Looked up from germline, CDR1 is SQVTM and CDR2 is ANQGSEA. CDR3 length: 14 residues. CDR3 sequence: CSGKTSGHTYEQYF.

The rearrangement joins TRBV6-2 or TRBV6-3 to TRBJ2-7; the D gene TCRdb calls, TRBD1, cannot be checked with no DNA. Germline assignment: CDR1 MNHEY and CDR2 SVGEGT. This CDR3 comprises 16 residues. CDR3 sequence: CASSYSTGSPSYEQYF.

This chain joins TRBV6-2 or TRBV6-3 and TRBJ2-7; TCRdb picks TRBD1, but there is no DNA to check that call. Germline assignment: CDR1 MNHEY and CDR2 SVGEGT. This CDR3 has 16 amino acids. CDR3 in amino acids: CASSYPPSGQPYEQYF.

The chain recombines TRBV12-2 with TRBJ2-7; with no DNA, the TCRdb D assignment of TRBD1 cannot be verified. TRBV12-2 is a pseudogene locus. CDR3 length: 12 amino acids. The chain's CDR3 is CASRPPNYEQYF.

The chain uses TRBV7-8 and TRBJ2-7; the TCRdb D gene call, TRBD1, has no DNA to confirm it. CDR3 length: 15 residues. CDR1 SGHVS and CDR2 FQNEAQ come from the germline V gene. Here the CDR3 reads CASSDLGTGYYEQYF.

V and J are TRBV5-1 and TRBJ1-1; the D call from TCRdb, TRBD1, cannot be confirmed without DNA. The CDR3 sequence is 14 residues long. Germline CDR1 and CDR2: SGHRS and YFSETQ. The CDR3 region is CASSQGLVNTEAFF.

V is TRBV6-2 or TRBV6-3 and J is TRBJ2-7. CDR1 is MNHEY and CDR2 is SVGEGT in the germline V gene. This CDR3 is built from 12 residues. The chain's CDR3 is CASSQHPYEQYF.

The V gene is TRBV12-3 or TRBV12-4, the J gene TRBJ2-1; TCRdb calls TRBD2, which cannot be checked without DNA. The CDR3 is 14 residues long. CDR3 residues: CASSAGGLYNEQFF.

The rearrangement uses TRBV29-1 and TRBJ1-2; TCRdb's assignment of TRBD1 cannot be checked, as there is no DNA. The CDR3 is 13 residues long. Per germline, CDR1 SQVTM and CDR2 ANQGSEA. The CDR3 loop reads CSVEDFQGVGYTF.

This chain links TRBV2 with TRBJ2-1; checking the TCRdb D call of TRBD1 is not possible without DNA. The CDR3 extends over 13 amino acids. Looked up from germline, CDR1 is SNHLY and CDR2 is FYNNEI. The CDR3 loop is CASSEGGNNEQFF.

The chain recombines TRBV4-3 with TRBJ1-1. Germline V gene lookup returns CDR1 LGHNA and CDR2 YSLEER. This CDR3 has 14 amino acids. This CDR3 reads CASSQAGPDTEAFF.

The CDR3 spells CSVERTGGSGDTHYF. This chain joins TRBV29-1 and TRBJ2-3; with no DNA, the TCRdb D assignment of TRBD1 cannot be verified. The CDR3 contains 15 residues. The germline CDR1 and CDR2 sequences are SQVTM and ANQGSEA.

The CDR3: CASSQRGKSSYNEQFF. The genes are TRBV4-1 and TRBJ2-1; TCRdb calls TRBD2, which cannot be checked without DNA. Germline V lookup: CDR1 MGHRA, CDR2 YSYEKL. This CDR3 region has 16 residues.

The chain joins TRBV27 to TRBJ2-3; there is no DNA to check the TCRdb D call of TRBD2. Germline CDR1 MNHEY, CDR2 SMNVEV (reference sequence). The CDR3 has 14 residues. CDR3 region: CASSLTSGGRTQYF.

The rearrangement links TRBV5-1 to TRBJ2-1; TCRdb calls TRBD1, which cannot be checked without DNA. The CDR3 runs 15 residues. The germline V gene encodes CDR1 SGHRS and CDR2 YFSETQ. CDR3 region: CASSPVGGDYNEQFF.

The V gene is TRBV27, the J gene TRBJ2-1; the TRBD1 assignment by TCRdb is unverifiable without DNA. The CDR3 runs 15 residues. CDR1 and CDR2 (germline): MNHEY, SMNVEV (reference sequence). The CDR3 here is CASTHRDRGTVEQFF.

The CDR3 sequence: CSVESGETASYEQYF. The V gene is TRBV29-1, the J gene TRBJ2-7; with no DNA, the TCRdb D assignment of TRBD2 cannot be verified. CDR1 and CDR2 from the germline V gene are SQVTM and ANQGSEA. The CDR3 has 15 amino acids.

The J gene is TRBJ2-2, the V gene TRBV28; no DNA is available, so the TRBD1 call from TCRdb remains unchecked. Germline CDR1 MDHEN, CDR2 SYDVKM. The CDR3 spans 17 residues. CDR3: CASSLPREPEGTGELFF.

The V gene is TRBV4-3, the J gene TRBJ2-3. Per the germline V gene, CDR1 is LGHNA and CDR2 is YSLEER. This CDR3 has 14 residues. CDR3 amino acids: CASSLGSSTDTQYF.

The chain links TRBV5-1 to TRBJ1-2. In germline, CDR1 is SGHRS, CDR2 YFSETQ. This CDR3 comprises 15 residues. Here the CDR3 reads CASSLWGGLGDGYTF.